This T cell receptor beta chain was obtained from a study of T cell responses to AZD1222 COVID-19 vaccine. Generated by immunoSEQ multiplex PCR, the TCRdb table keeps only in-frame clones and is missing some. The data show 130,000 or so clones, about 86% seen once. Broader study findings: Targeting of unmutated variant regions was reportedly seen in nearly half of spike-specific TCRs. A rise in Spike-specific TCR breadth and depth followed two AZD1222 doses. After the peak T cell response, and only then, were repertoires sampled. Donors were largely white British and mainly female; clonal diversity was possibly underestimated.

Points on this clone: Its antigen remains unknown.

V lost 4 bases, J lost 1 base, and 12 bases lay in between. The CDR3 is made up of 15 amino acids. Germline V gene sequence: CDR1 SEHNR, CDR2 FQNEAQ (reference sequence). The origin of this receptor is an adult in good health. The chain uses TRBV7-9 and TRBJ2-3; D possibly matches TRBD1 or TRBD2 (5 bases each). The input for sequencing was peripheral blood, taken on day 0 of AZD1222 vaccination. The CDR3, as DNA: TGTGCCAGCAGCTCGGGGCGGGTCCGCACAGATACGCAGTATTTT. This codes for CASSSGRVRTDTQYF. Full variable domain (missing parts from reference TRBV7-9 and TRBJ2-3): DTGVSQNPRHKITKRGQNVTFRCDPISEHNRLYWYRQTLGQGPEFLTYFQNEAQLEKSRLLSDRFSAERPKGSFSTLEIQRTEQGDSAMYLCASSSGRVRTDTQYFGPGTRLTVL.